The 8 T cell receptor beta chains presented below share a single source sample, sequenced in a study of cytomegalovirus exposure and HLA in healthy donors (dated by TCRdb to about 2017). Receptor libraries were prepared by the immunoSEQ multiplex PCR assay. TCRdb re-hosts the immuneACCESS table, in-frame sequences only. Its copies lack some clones; in the studies checked, an unresolved V gene accounts for under half of them, and the cause for the rest is not known. This sample holds approximately 230,000 clones; roughly 90% were observed only once. 9.5% to 15% of the sample is held by the ten biggest clonotypes. Input material: PBMCs. The receptors stem from a young man in good health and CMV-seropositive.

The chain is built from TRBV27 and TRBJ1-4, with D uncertain. CDR1 is MNHEY, CDR2 SMNVEV, per germline (reference sequence). The CDR3 has 11 residues. The V end was cut by 8 bases, the J end by 7 bases, with 8 bases between. CDR3 DNA sequence: TGTGCCAGCGGACGGGGTGAAAAACTGTTTTTT. Its protein product is CASGRGEKLFF.

As to this clone: Other nucleotide sequences in the sample specify the same CDR3. The J gene is TRBJ2-1, the V gene TRBV5-1; 14 positions agree with TRBD2. Germline assignment: CDR1 SGHRS and CDR2 YFSETQ. This CDR3 is built from 15 residues. V gave up 4 bases and J gave up 6 bases; unmatched junction bases: 3. CDR3 bases: TGCGCCAGCAGCCTCGGACTAGCGGGAGGCAATGAGCAGTTCTTC. Residues: CASSLGLAGGNEQFF.

The chain employs TRBV11-2 and TRBJ2-7; TRBD2 agrees at 10 bases. V was pared by 6 bases and J by 3 bases, with 11 bases of the junction left unmatched. This CDR3 comprises 16 residues. CDR1 and CDR2 (germline): SGHAT, FQNNGV. CDR3 sequence (DNA): TGTGCCAGCAGTTTCCGATCCTCTAGCGGGGGCTACGAGCAGTACTTC. This translates into CASSFRSSSGGYEQYF. The full variable domain, with the rest looked up from reference TRBV11-2 and TRBJ2-7, is EAGVAQSPRYKIIEKRQSVAFWCNPISGHATLYWYQQILGQGPKLLIQFQNNGVVDDSQLPKDRFSAERLKGVDSTLKIQPAKLEDSAVYLCASSFRSSSGGYEQYFGPGTRLTVT.

A few counts support this clone. This chain links TRBV4-1 with TRBJ2-7, with D tentatively TRBD2 (5 bases). Per germline, CDR1 MGHRA and CDR2 YSYEKL. The V end lost 4 bases, the J end lost 5 bases, and 15 bases lay between the germline ends. There are 14 residues in the CDR3. CDR3 coding DNA: TGCGCCAGCAGCCTCCCCACCGTCGGGAACGAGCAGTACTTC. Protein: CASSLPTVGNEQYF.

The chain has TRBV29-1 and TRBJ2-3, with unresolved D. With 4 bases removed from V and 6 bases from J, the gap between germline ends came to 17 bases. The CDR3 sequence is 14 residues long. Germline V CDR1 and CDR2: SQVTM, ANQGSEA. In DNA, the CDR3 is TGCAGCGTTGTCAAGGGCACCACAATGGATACGCAGTATTTT. Protein product: CSVVKGTTMDTQYF.

The chain couples TRBV6-5 to TRBJ1-2; D ambiguous. This CDR3 has 11 residues. V lost 6 bases to trimming and J lost 8 bases, with 10 bases between them. Germline CDR1 and CDR2: MNHEY and SVGAGI. The CDR3: CASSAGLGYTF. CDR3 nucleotide sequence: TGTGCCAGCAGCGCGGGGTTGGGCTACACCTTC.

CDR3 sequence (DNA): TGTGCCATTCAGGGGGACCGCAATCAGCCCCAGCATTTT. Translation gives CAIQGDRNQPQHF. The chain couples TRBV15 to TRBJ1-5; 7 bases match TRBD1. Germline V lookup: CDR1 LNHNV, CDR2 YYDKDF (reference sequence). The CDR3 is made up of 13 amino acids. The V gene end was trimmed by 10 bases and the J gene end by 2 bases; junction bases not matched to a gene: 5.

The J gene is TRBJ2-3, the V gene TRBV29-1; D might be TRBD1 or TRBD2, each matching 5 bases. The length of the CDR3 is 12 residues. Germline CDR1 is SQVTM and CDR2 is ANQGSEA. Deletions cut 4 bases from V and 5 bases from J, with 10 bases between. The CDR3 sequence: CSVAGPGDTQYF. CDR3 in DNA: TGCAGCGTTGCGGGGCCGGGAGATACGCAGTATTTT.